This T cell receptor (beta chain) comes out of a study of shared clonotypes between healthy human individuals (dated by TCRdb to 2018 to 2021). Background on the whole study: The cohort comprised a couple of women and a few men aged 18 to 49 years. To estimate repertoire size and how much clonotype sharing occurs between individuals, the study deeply sequenced the blood TCR repertoires of roughly 5 healthy adults. To increase sequencing depth and limit assay-specific biases, different laboratories used diverse techniques to prepare libraries and sequence TCR repertoires. For each donor, CD4 naive and CD4 memory were each run on three plates, CD8 naive on two plates, and CD8 memory on one plate. Between about 0.9 and 9 billion PBMCs per donor were obtained by leukapheresis.

A note on this clone: Its cognate antigen has yet to be identified. No base-level quality is on record; no much larger clone is a single base apart.

Donors were healthy HIV-negative adults with no recently reported acute infections or vaccinations. Every donor was a Caucasian adult residing in Nashville, Tennessee, USA. CD4+ T cells were enriched through magnetic negative selection, after which naive cells were positively selected on CD45RA and the remaining negative fraction served as the memory subset. Blood was collected by leukapheresis, and PBMCs were isolated by Ficoll-Histopaque density gradient centrifugation and then cryopreserved in liquid nitrogen vapor phase. Analytical flow cytometry was used to check the purity and quantity of each magnetically sorted T cell population. Each sorted fraction had its genomic DNA isolated and then quantified by UV absorbance on a Nanodrop 2000c. V is cut back by 5 bases and J by 0 bases, with 4 bases in the junction unmatched. The germline V gene specifies SGHTA as CDR1 and FQGNSA as CDR2. The CDR3 runs 15 residues from the cysteine to the phenylalanine. Only the CDR3 part of the read is kept: 45 bases, read in frame from the first base.

TCR CDR3 regions were amplified from genomic DNA by multiplex PCR using the deep immunoSEQ assay. Extracted genomic DNA from each cell subset was spread evenly across all wells of several immunoSEQ 96-well plates, with each plate serving as a replicate. For sorted subsets, about 0.2 ug genomic DNA, equal to 30,000 to 35,000 T cell genomes, was loaded into each replicate PCR. The purified libraries were quantified using a Qubit 3.0 fluorometer, sized with a Bioanalyzer 2100, and then quantified again using the KAPA Library Quantification kit. Every immunoSEQ 96-well plate was sequenced on a separate single-read 150-cycle Illumina NextSeq 550 flow cell. The source study handled its data this way. Because the immunoSEQ output included only junctional sequences and no quality scores, the filtering could not be the same as the filtering used for full-length reads. To assign V/J genes and CDR3, sequences were annotated using PyIR, a Python wrapper for IgBLAST v1.9, with IMGT germline references. Reads were removed for weak V/J assignments (E-value above 1e-6), missing CDR3, stop codons, out-of-frame junctions, or ambiguous translated residues. A V3J clonotype was defined by an identical inferred V gene, J gene, and CDR3 amino acid sequence. Percentage overlap between repertoires was calculated by dividing the number of shared unique clonotypes by the size of the smaller repertoire. Repertoire richness was assessed with RTK rarefaction, the Chao1 estimator, and Recon v2.1 estimates of unobserved clonotypes. Generation probabilities were computed with OLGA for all TCRbeta clonotypes obtained by the gDNA method from four donors. This is the immuneACCESS table as TCRdb keeps it, with only in-frame sequences that have V and J called. A part of the clones is gone; compared with another copy, unresolved V genes explain less than half, and the rest is unexplained. V, J and clone size reflect that table, while D and trimming were determined from the DNA. For this sample the table gives some 2.3 million clones, of which approximately 95% were detected only once. 0.39% of the sample rests with the top ten.

Study-level results and caveats: The small number of donors limited the genetic and exposure-history diversity represented. Rarefaction of sorted-subset datasets indicated incomplete sequencing despite the large sequencing depth. Larger estimated clonotype richness was generally found for naive subsets than for memory subsets. Across a handful of donors, around 5% of naive CD4, around 3.3% of naive CD8, 2.3% of memory CD4, and approximately 0.4% of memory CD8 clonotypes were shared. Based on pairwise subsampling, the degree of clonotype sharing among donors was expected to be affected by sequencing depth. Compared with non-shared clonotypes, clonotypes shared by all four sorted-subset donors had higher generation probabilities. Sampling was restricted to blood, and TCR repertoires in tissues likely differ from the TCR repertoires found in blood.

The source is a man between 18 and 35 years old in good health. Some clones in this sample may be carry-over from other donors' samples. Sequencing was performed on naive CD4+ T cells from PBMCs. Interpreted using the paper, the cell subset or site label stands for: CD45RA+ positively selected. The chain is assembled from TRBV7-2 and TRBJ2-1; the junction holds 7 bases that match TRBD1. The sequence in DNA is TGTGCCAGCAGCCAACAGGGGACCTCCTACAATGAGCAGTTCTTC. It translates to CASSQQGTSYNEQFF. Outside the CDR3, residues come from the reference TRBV7-2 and TRBJ2-1 proteins, so the full variable domain is: GAGVSQSPSNKVTEKGKDVELRCDPISGHTALYWYRQSLGQGLEFLIYFQGNSAPDKSGLPSDRFSAERTGGSVSTLTIQRTQQEDSAVYLCASSQQGTSYNEQFFGPGTRLTVL.